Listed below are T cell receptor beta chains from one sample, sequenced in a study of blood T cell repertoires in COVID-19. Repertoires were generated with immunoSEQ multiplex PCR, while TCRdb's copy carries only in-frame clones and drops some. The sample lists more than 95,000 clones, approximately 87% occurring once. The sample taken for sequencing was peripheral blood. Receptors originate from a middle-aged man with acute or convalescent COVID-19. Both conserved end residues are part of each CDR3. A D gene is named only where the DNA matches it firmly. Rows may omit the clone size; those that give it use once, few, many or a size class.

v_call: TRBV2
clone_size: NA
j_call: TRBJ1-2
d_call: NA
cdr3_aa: CASSVLGGSYTF
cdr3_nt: TGTGCCAGCAGCGTACTCGGGGGAAGCTACACCTTC

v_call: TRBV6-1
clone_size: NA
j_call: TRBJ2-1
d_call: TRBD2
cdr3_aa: CASSEERAGAYNEQFF
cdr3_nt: TGTGCCAGCAGTGAAGAGAGAGCGGGAGCCTACAATGAGCAGTTCTTC

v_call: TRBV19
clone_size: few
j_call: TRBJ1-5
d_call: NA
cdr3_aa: CASSSGGNQPQHF
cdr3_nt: TGTGCCAGTAGTAGCGGCGGCAATCAGCCCCAGCATTTT

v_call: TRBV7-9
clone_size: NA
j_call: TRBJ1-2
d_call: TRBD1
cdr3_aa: CASSSRTGDNGYTF
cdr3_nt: TGTGCCAGCAGCTCCCGGACAGGGGATAATGGCTACACCTTC

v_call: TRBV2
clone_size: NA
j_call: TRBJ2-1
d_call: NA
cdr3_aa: CASAGVSPNEQFF
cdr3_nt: TGTGCCAGCGCGGGCGTAAGCCCCAATGAGCAGTTCTTC

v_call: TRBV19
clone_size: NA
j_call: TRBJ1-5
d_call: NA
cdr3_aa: CASSWALNSNQPQHF
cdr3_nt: TGTGCCAGTAGTTGGGCGCTGAACAGCAATCAGCCCCAGCATTTT

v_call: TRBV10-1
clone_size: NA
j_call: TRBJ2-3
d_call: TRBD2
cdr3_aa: CASSPGTGGLTDTQYF
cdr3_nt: TGCGCCAGCAGTCCGGGAACGGGAGGCCTCACAGATACGCAGTATTTT

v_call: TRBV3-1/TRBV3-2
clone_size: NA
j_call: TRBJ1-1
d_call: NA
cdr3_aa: CASRGVGTTEAFF
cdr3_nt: TGTGCCAGCAGGGGAGTGGGAACAACTGAAGCTTTCTTT

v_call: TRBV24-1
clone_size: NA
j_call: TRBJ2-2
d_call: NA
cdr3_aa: CATRWREDTGELFF
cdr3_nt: TGTGCCACCAGGTGGAGGGAGGACACCGGGGAGCTGTTTTTT

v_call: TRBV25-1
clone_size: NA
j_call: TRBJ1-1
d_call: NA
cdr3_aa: CASSGTVQNTEAFF
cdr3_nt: TGTGCCAGCAGTGGAACGGTGCAGAACACTGAAGCTTTCTTT

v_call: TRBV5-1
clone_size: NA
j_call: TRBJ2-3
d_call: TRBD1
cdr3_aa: CASSFMTPGQKQYF
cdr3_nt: TGCGCCAGCAGCTTCATGACACCGGGACAGAAGCAGTATTTT

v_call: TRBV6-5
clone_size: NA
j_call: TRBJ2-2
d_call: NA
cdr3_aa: CASSRLGVSTGELFF
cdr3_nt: TGTGCCAGCAGCCGACTCGGGGTTAGCACCGGGGAGCTGTTTTTT

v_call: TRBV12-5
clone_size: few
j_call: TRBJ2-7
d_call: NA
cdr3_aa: CASGPTGLPYEQYF
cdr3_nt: TGTGCTAGTGGCCCCACAGGGCTCCCCTACGAGCAGTACTTC

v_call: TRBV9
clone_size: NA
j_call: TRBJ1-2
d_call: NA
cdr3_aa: CASSVVPDYGYTF
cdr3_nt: TGTGCCAGCAGCGTAGTCCCCGACTATGGCTACACCTTC

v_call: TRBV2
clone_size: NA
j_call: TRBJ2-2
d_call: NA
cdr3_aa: CASRSVNTGELFF
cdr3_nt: TGTGCCAGCAGATCGGTGAACACCGGGGAGCTGTTTTTT

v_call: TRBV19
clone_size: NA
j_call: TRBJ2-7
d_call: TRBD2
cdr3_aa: CASSDRTGLAGTVREQYF
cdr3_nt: TGTGCCAGTAGCGACAGGACCGGACTAGCGGGGACGGTGAGGGAGCAGTACTTC